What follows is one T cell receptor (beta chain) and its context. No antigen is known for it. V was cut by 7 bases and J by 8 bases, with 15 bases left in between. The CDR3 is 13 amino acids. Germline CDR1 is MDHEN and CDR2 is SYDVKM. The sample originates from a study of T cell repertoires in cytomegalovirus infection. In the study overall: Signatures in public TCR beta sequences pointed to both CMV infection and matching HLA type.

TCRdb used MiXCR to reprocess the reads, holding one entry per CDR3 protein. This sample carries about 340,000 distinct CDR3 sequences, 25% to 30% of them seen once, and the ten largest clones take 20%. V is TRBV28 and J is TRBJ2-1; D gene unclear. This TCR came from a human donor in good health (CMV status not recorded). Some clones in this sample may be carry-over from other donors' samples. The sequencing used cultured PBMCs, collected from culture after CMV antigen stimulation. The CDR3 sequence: CASTTGRVYEQFF. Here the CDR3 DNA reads TGTGCCAGCACTACGGGTAGGGTGTATGAGCAGTTCTTC.